This TCR beta chain came from a study of neoadjuvant nivolumab and ipilimumab in lung cancer. Study outcomes and limitations: From pretherapy to surgery, tumor richness and clonality rose with dual therapy.

This clone has just a few counts. Antigen specificity is unknown. Only in-frame clones appear in the TCRdb table, and some are missing; sequencing was by immunoSEQ multiplex PCR. The sample lists 7,000 to 9,500 clones; roughly 90% were seen once. Trimming shortened V by 1 base and J by 2 bases, and 14 bases separated the two germline ends. Germline CDR1 and CDR2: SGHTA and FQGNSA. The CDR3 sequence is 16 residues long. The V and J genes are TRBV7-2 and TRBJ1-2; D is uncertain. The sequence derives from an adult with non-small cell lung cancer. Some clones in this sample may be carry-over from other donors' samples. Sequences were derived from tumor tissue, sampled after neoadjuvant nivolumab, alone or with ipilimumab, at or shortly before surgery. The CDR3 is CASSLDSGGFNYGYTF. CDR3 nucleotides: TGTGCCAGCAGCTTAGATAGCGGCGGATTCAACTATGGCTACACCTTC.